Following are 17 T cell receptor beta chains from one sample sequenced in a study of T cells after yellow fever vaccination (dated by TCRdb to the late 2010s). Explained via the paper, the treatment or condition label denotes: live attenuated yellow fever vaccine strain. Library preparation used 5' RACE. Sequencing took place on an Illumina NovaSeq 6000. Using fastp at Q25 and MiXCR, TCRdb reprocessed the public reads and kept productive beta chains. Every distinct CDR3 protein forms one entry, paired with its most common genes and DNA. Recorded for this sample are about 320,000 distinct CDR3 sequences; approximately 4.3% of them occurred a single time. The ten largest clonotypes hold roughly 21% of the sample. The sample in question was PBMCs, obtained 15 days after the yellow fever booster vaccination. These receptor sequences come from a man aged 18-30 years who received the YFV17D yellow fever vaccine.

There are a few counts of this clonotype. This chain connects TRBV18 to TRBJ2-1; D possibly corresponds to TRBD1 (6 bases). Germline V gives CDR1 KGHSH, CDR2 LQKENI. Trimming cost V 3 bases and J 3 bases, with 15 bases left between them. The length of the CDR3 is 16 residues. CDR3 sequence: CASSPAGARVYNEQFF. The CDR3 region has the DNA TGTGCCAGCTCACCCGCAGGGGCCAGAGTCTACAATGAGCAGTTCTTC.

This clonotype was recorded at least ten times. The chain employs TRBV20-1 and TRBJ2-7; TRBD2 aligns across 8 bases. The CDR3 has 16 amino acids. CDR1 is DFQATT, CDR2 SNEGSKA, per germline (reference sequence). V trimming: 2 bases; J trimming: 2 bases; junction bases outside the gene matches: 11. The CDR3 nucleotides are TGCAGTGCTAGAACCGCCAGCGGGGGCCGCCCCTACGAGCAGTACTTC. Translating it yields CSARTASGGRPYEQYF.

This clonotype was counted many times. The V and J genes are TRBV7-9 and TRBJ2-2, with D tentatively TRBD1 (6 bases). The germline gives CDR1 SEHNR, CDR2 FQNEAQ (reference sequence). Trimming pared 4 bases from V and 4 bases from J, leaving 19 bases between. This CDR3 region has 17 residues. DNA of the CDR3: TGTGCCAGCAGCTCCAGGGAAGGGGGTCGCGGCACCGGGGAGCTGTTTTTT. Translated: CASSSREGGRGTGELFF. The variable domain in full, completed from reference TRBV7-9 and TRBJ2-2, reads DTGVSQNPRHKITKRGQNVTFRCDPISEHNRLYWYRQTLGQGPEFLTYFQNEAQLEKSRLLSDRFSAERPKGSFSTLEIQRTEQGDSAMYLCASSSREGGRGTGELFFGEGSRLTVL.

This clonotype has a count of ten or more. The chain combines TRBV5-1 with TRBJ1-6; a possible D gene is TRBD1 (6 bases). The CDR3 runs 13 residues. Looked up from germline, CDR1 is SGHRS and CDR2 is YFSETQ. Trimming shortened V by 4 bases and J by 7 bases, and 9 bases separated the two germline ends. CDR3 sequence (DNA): TGCGCCAGCAGCCTCCAGGGGAATTCACCCCTCCACTTT. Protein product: CASSLQGNSPLHF.

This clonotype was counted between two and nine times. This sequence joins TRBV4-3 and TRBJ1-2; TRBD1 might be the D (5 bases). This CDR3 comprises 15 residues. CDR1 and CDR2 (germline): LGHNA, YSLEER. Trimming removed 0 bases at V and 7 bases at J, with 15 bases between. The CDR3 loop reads CASSQDVGREGGYTF. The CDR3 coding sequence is TGCGCCAGCAGCCAAGATGTGGGCAGGGAGGGTGGCTACACCTTC.

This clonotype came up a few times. CDR3 sequence reads: CASNSGRGETQYF. The CDR3 DNA reads TGTGCCAGCAACAGTGGACGGGGAGAGACCCAGTACTTC. V and J are TRBV2 and TRBJ2-5, with D perhaps TRBD2 (5 bases). V gave up 7 bases and J gave up 4 bases, with 13 bases separating them. Germline V lookup: CDR1 SNHLY, CDR2 FYNNEI. CDR3 length equals 13 residues.

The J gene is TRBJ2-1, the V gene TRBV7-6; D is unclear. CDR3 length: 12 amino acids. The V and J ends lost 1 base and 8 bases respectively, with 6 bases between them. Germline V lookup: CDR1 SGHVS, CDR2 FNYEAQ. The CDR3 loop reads CASSLDPYEQFF. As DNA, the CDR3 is TGTGCCAGCAGCTTAGACCCATATGAGCAGTTCTTC.

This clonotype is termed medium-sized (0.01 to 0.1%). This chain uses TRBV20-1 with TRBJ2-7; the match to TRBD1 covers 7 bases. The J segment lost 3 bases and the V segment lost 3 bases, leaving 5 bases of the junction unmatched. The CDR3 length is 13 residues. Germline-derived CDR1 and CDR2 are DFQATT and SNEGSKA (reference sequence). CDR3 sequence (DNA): TGCAGTGCTAGGACAGGGATCCGCTACGAGCAGTACTTC. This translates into CSARTGIRYEQYF.

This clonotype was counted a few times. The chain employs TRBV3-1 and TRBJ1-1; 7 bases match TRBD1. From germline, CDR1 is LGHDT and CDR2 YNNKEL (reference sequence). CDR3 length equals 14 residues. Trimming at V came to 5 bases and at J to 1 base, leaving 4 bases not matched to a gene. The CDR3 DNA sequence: TGTGCCAGCAGCTCCTGGGACAGGAACACTGAAGCTTTCTTT. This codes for CASSSWDRNTEAFF.

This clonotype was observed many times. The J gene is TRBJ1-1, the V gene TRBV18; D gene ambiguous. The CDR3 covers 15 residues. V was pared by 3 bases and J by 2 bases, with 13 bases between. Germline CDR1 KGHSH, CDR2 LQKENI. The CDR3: CASSPTQLPNTEAFF. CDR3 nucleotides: TGTGCCAGCTCACCGACGCAACTGCCAAACACTGAAGCTTTCTTT.

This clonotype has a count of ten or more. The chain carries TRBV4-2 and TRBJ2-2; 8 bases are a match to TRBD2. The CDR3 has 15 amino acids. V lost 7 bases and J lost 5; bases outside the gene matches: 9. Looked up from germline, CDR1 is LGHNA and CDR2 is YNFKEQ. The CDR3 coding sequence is TGTGCCAGCAATACGGAGACTAGCGAAACCGGGGAGCTGTTTTTT. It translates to CASNTETSETGELFF.

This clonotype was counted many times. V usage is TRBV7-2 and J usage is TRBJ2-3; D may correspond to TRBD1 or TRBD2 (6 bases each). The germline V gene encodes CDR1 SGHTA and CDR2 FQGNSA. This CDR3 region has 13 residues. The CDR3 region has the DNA TGTGCTGGAGGGGCAGGGGGCACAGATACGCAGTATTTT. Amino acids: CAGGAGGTDTQYF.

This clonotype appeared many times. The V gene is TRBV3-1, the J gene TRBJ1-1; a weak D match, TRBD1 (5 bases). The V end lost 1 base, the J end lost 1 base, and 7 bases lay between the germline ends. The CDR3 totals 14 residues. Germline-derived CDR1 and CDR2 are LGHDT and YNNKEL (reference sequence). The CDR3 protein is CASSQGQPNTEAFF. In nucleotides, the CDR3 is TGTGCCAGCAGCCAAGGACAGCCGAACACTGAAGCTTTCTTT. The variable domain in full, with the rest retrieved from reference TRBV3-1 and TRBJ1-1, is DTAVSQTPKYLVTQMGNDKSIKCEQNLGHDTMYWYKQDSKKFLKIMFSYNNKELIINETVPNRFSPKSPDKAHLNLHINSLELGDSAVYFCASSQGQPNTEAFFGQGTRLTVV.

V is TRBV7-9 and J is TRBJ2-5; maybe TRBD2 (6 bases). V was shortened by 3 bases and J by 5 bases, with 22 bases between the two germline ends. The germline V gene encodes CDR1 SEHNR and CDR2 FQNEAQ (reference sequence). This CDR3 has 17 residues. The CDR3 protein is CASSFWTTGRGAETQYF. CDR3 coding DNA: TGTGCCAGCAGCTTTTGGACTACGGGTCGAGGGGCGGAGACCCAGTACTTC.

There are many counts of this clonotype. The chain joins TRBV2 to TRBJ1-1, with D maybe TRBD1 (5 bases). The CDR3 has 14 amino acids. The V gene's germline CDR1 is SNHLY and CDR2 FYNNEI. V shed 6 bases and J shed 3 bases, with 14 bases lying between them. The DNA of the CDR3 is TGTGCCAGCAGGAAGCGTGCGGGGGACACTGAAGCTTTCTTT. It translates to CASRKRAGDTEAFF.

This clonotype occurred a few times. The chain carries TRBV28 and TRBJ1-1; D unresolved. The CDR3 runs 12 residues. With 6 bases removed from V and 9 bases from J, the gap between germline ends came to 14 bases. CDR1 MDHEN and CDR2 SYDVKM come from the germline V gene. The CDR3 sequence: CASSQRRIKAFF. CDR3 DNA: TGTGCCAGCAGCCAGAGACGTATTAAAGCTTTCTTT.

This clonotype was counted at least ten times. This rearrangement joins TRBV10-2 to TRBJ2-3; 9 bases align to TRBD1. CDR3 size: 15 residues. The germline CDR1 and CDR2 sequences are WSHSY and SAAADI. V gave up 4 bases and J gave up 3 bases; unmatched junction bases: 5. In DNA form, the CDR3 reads TGCGCCAGCAGTGTACAGGGGGCGTGGACAGATACGCAGTATTTT. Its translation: CASSVQGAWTDTQYF.